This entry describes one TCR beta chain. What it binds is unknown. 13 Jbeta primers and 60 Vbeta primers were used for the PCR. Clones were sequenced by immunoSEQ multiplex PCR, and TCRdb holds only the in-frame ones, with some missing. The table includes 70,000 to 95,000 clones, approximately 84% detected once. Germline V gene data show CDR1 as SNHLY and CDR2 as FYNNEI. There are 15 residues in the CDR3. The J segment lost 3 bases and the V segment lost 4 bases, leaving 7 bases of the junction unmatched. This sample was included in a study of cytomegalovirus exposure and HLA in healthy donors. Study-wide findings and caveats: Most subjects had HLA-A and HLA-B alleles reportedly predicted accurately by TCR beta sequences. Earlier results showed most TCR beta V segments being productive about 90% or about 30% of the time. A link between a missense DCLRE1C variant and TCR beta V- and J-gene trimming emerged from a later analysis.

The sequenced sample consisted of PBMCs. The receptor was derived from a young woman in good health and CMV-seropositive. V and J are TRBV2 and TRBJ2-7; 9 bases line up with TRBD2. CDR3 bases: TGTGCCAGCAGTGCGCGGCGGGAGGGCGGCTACGAGCAGTACTTC. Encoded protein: CASSARREGGYEQYF.